This entry concerns a single T cell receptor (beta chain). Isolation of CD8+ and CD4+ T cells was performed negatively, whereas enrichment of TEMRA cells was done by FACS. RNA in amounts of roughly 0.5 to 1 ug was reverse transcribed with random hexamers. TCRdb processed the immunoSEQ multiplex PCR reads anew with MiXCR; each CDR3 protein has one entry. The top ten clones hold about 0.47% of a sample with about 76,000 distinct CDR3 sequences, 75% to 95% of them seen once. These data belong to a study of CD8 T cells in Susac syndrome. The CDR3 contains 12 residues. V was pared by 6 bases and J by 4 bases, with 12 bases between. The germline gives CDR1 SQVTM, CDR2 ANQGSEA.

The V and J genes are TRBV29-1 and TRBJ1-1; unclear D gene. Sequenced material: CD8+ T cells from PBMCs. The TCR comes from a human donor with multiple sclerosis. The CDR3 loop reads CSVAAAGTEAFF. CDR3 nucleotide sequence: TGCAGCGTGGCCGCGGCCGGCACTGAAGCTTTCTTT.